This T cell receptor beta chain was captured in a study of blood T cell repertoires in COVID-19. On the study more broadly: Donors in the United States, Italy and Spain gave samples during acute or convalescent COVID-19.

Sequenced by immunoSEQ multiplex PCR; TCRdb stores in-frame clones only, minus some. The sample gives approximately 240,000 clones, roughly four fifths of which show up once; about 2.1% is in the top ten. Germline CDR1 is MDHEN and CDR2 is SYDVKM. Trimming removed 5 bases from V and 0 bases from J, with 8 bases in between. CDR3 length: 13 amino acids. This TCR came from a woman aged 55-69 years with acute or convalescent COVID-19. The sample consisted of peripheral blood. V usage is TRBV28 and J usage is TRBJ2-7, with D unclear. CDR3 nucleotide sequence: TGTGCCAGCAGTCCGTTATTCTCCTACGAGCAGTACTTC. Translating gives CASSPLFSYEQYF.